The rows below give T cell receptor beta chains drawn from one sample of a study of T-cell reconstitution after alpha-beta-depleted transplantation in children. MiXCR was run by TCRdb on the PCR reads, yielding one entry per CDR3 protein. The sample includes approximately 170,000 distinct CDR3 sequences, around 10% seen only once; the top ten take roughly 13%. Sequencing was performed on PBMCs, taken before TCRalphabeta/CD19-depleted stem cell transplant. The receptors originated from a boy aged 2 to 10 with acute myeloid leukemia, due to receive a stem cell transplant. CDR3s include the opening cysteine and the closing phenylalanine or tryptophan. Fields, in order: V gene, D gene, clone size, J gene, CDR3 DNA, CDR3 protein. A D gene is named only where the DNA matches it firmly. Some rows mark clone size as missing; the rest say once, few, many or name a class of expanded clone.

v_call: TRBV7-3; d_call: -; clone_size: many; j_call: TRBJ2-5; cdr3_nt: TGTGCCAGCAGCCCATCAGGGATGCAGACCCAGTACTTC; cdr3_aa: CASSPSGMQTQYF
v_call: TRBV10-3; d_call: -; clone_size: -; j_call: TRBJ1-5; cdr3_nt: TGTGCCATCAGTGAGACAGGGTATGGCAATCAGCCCCAGCATTTT; cdr3_aa: CAISETGYGNQPQHF
v_call: TRBV20-1; d_call: -; clone_size: many; j_call: TRBJ2-5; cdr3_nt: TGCAGTGCTAGATTTAAGGGTGGGGGTGCGTACCAAGAGACCCAGTACTTC; cdr3_aa: CSARFKGGGAYQETQYF
v_call: TRBV4-1; d_call: TRBD1; clone_size: many; j_call: TRBJ2-2; cdr3_nt: TGCGCCAGCAGCCCCTTTGACAGGGGCAACACCGGGGAGCTGTTTTTT; cdr3_aa: CASSPFDRGNTGELFF
v_call: TRBV5-5; d_call: -; clone_size: many; j_call: TRBJ2-4; cdr3_nt: TGTGCCAGCAGCGAATGGGACATGACAAAAAACATTCAGTACTTC; cdr3_aa: CASSEWDMTKNIQYF
v_call: TRBV20-1; d_call: TRBD1; clone_size: many; j_call: TRBJ2-7; cdr3_nt: TGCAGTGCTGACCTGACAGGGGGTACCTACGAGCAGTACTTC; cdr3_aa: CSADLTGGTYEQYF
v_call: TRBV12-3/TRBV12-4; d_call: -; clone_size: -; j_call: TRBJ1-1; cdr3_nt: TGTGCCAGCAGGTATGGATCTGAAGCTTTCTTT; cdr3_aa: CASRYGSEAFF
v_call: TRBV20-1; d_call: -; clone_size: many; j_call: TRBJ2-1; cdr3_nt: TGCAGTGCTAGAGGGGGCGTCAGCTCCTACAATGAGCAGTTCTTC; cdr3_aa: CSARGGVSSYNEQFF
v_call: TRBV12-3/TRBV12-4; d_call: -; clone_size: many; j_call: TRBJ1-5; cdr3_nt: TGTGCCAGCAGTTCGGAGGGGATGGGGCAGCCCCAGCATTTT; cdr3_aa: CASSSEGMGQPQHF
v_call: TRBV29-1; d_call: -; clone_size: many; j_call: TRBJ2-7; cdr3_nt: TGCAGCGCCCGGGACATCCACTCCTACGAGCAGTACTTC; cdr3_aa: CSARDIHSYEQYF
v_call: TRBV29-1; d_call: TRBD2; clone_size: many; j_call: TRBJ2-5; cdr3_nt: TGCAGCGTTGAACCCCTAGCGGGAGGCCCACAAGAGACCCAGTACTTC; cdr3_aa: CSVEPLAGGPQETQYF
v_call: TRBV7-9; d_call: -; clone_size: many; j_call: TRBJ1-1; cdr3_nt: TGTGCCAGCAGCCGACTCCGTAACCCAAACACTGAAGCTTTCTTT; cdr3_aa: CASSRLRNPNTEAFF
v_call: TRBV15; d_call: -; clone_size: many; j_call: TRBJ2-3; cdr3_nt: TGTGCCACCAGCAGAGAAGCAAGGGATCATACGCAGTATTTT; cdr3_aa: CATSREARDHTQYF
v_call: TRBV6-4; d_call: TRBD1; clone_size: many; j_call: TRBJ1-1; cdr3_nt: TGTGCCAGCAACCTCGCGGGACAGGGGAACACTGAAGCTTTCTTT; cdr3_aa: CASNLAGQGNTEAFF
v_call: TRBV7-6; d_call: TRBD2; clone_size: once; j_call: TRBJ2-7; cdr3_nt: TGTGCCAGCAGCTTGACTAGCGGATCCCTGACCTACGAGCAGTACTTC; cdr3_aa: CASSLTSGSLTYEQYF
v_call: TRBV20-1; d_call: TRBD2; clone_size: many; j_call: TRBJ2-3; cdr3_nt: TGCAGTGCTAGGTCCGGGCTAGCGGGCCTACCATTCACAGATACGCAGTATTTT; cdr3_aa: CSARSGLAGLPFTDTQYF
v_call: TRBV20-1; d_call: -; clone_size: few; j_call: TRBJ1-4; cdr3_nt: TGCAGTGCTACCGTGGGACCTGCTAATGAAAAACTGTTTTTT; cdr3_aa: CSATVGPANEKLFF
v_call: TRBV20-1; d_call: TRBD1; clone_size: many; j_call: TRBJ1-5; cdr3_nt: TGCAGTGCTGAAACGGGACAGGGGGCTCAGCCCCAGCATTTT; cdr3_aa: CSAETGQGAQPQHF
v_call: TRBV20-1; d_call: TRBD1; clone_size: many; j_call: TRBJ2-7; cdr3_nt: TGCAGTGCTAGAGAACGGACAGGGACGTCCTACGAGCAGTACTTC; cdr3_aa: CSARERTGTSYEQYF
v_call: TRBV20-1; d_call: TRBD2; clone_size: -; j_call: TRBJ2-3; cdr3_nt: TGCAGTGCCGAAGCGGGAGGGTCTTCCGATACGCAGTATTTT; cdr3_aa: CSAEAGGSSDTQYF
v_call: TRBV27; d_call: -; clone_size: many; j_call: TRBJ1-5; cdr3_nt: TGTGCCAGCAGTTTAGGGGTGTTTTGGCCCCAGCATTTT; cdr3_aa: CASSLGVFWPQHF
v_call: TRBV29-1; d_call: -; clone_size: many; j_call: TRBJ1-3; cdr3_nt: TGCAGCGTTGAAGATGAGGGGGCTGGAAACACCATATATTTT; cdr3_aa: CSVEDEGAGNTIYF
v_call: TRBV12-3/TRBV12-4; d_call: -; clone_size: many; j_call: TRBJ1-5; cdr3_nt: TGTGCCAGCAGTTTCCAACAGGGAAATCAGCCCCAGCATTTT; cdr3_aa: CASSFQQGNQPQHF
v_call: TRBV7-6; d_call: TRBD1; clone_size: many; j_call: TRBJ1-4; cdr3_nt: TGTGCCAGCAGCTTAGAAGCAGGGGGTAATGAAAAACTGTTTTTT; cdr3_aa: CASSLEAGGNEKLFF
v_call: TRBV6-1; d_call: -; clone_size: many; j_call: TRBJ2-3; cdr3_nt: TGTGCCAGCAGTGCCCCTAGCACAGATACGCAGTATTTT; cdr3_aa: CASSAPSTDTQYF
v_call: TRBV7-3; d_call: -; clone_size: many; j_call: TRBJ2-1; cdr3_nt: TGTGCCAGCAGCTTAACGGGGGGACAGTCCTTTCCGTTCTTC; cdr3_aa: CASSLTGGQSFPFF
v_call: TRBV20-1; d_call: -; clone_size: many; j_call: TRBJ2-1; cdr3_nt: TGCAGTGCTAGTGCGCCTTACAATGAGCAGTTCTTC; cdr3_aa: CSASAPYNEQFF
v_call: TRBV20-1; d_call: TRBD1; clone_size: many; j_call: TRBJ1-6; cdr3_nt: TGCAGTGCTCTCCGGGGACAGGGGACTTCACCCCTCCACTTT; cdr3_aa: CSALRGQGTSPLHF
v_call: TRBV20-1; d_call: -; clone_size: many; j_call: TRBJ1-2; cdr3_nt: TGCAGTGCTAGAGTGTTGGACGGCTACACCTTC; cdr3_aa: CSARVLDGYTF
v_call: TRBV6-5; d_call: -; clone_size: many; j_call: TRBJ1-1; cdr3_nt: TGTGCCAGCAGTTACAGAGAGGACACTGAAGCTTTCTTT; cdr3_aa: CASSYREDTEAFF
v_call: TRBV6-4; d_call: -; clone_size: -; j_call: TRBJ2-1; cdr3_nt: TGTGCCAGCAGTCACCGGGACCCGAGGTATTCTGCCCCCTACAATGAGCAGTTCTTC; cdr3_aa: CASSHRDPRYSAPYNEQFF
v_call: TRBV7-9; d_call: TRBD2; clone_size: few; j_call: TRBJ2-7; cdr3_nt: TGTGCCAGCAGCCGGACTAGCGGGATCGAGCAGTACTTC; cdr3_aa: CASSRTSGIEQYF